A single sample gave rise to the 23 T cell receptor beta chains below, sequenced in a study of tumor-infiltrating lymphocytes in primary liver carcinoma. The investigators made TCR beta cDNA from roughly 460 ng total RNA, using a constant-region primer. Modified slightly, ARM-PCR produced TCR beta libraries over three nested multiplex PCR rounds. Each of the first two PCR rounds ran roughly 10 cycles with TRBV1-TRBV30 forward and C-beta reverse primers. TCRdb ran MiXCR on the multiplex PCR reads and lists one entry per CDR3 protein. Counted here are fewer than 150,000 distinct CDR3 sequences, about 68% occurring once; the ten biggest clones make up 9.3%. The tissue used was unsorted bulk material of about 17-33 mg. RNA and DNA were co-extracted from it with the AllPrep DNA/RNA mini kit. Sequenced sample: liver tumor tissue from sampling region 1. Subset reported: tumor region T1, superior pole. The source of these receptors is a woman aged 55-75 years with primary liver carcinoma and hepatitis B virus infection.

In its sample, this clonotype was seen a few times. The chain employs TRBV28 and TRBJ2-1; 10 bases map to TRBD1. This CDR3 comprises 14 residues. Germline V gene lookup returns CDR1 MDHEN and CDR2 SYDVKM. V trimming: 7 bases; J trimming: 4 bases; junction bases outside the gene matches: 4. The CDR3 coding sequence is TGTGCCAGCACGGACAGGGGGAATTACAATGAGCAGTTCTTC. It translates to CASTDRGNYNEQFF.

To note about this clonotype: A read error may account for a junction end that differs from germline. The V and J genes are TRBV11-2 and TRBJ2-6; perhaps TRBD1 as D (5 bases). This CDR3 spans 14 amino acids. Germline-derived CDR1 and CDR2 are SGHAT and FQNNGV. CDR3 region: CASLRNSGANLLTF. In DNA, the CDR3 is TGTGCCAGCCTGAGGAACTCTGGGGCCAACCTCCTGACTTTC.

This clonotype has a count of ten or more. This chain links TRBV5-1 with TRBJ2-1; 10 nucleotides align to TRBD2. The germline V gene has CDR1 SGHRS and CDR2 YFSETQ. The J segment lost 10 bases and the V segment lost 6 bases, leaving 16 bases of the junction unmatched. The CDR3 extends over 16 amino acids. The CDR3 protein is CASTPLSGRSQAEQFF. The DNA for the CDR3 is TGCGCCAGCACCCCTCTTAGCGGGAGGTCCCAAGCGGAGCAGTTCTTC.

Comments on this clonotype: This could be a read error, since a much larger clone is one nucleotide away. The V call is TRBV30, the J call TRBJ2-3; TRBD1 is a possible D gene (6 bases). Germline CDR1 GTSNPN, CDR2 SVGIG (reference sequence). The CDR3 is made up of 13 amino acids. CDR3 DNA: TGTGTCTGGTCGACAGGACAGCCCGATACGCAGTATTTT. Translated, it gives CVWSTGQPDTQYF.

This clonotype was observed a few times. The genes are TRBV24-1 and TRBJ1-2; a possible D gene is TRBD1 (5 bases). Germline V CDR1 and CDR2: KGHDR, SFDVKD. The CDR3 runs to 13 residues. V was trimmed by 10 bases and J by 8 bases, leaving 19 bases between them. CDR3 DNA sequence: TGTGCCACTGAGGGACGGACTAGATCGGGCTACACCTTC. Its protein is CATEGRTRSGYTF.

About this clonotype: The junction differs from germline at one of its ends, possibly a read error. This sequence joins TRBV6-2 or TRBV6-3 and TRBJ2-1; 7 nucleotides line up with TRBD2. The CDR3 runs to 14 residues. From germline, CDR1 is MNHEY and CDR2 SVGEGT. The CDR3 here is CVSRSGTNRNEQFF. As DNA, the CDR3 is TGTGTCAGCAGATCCGGGACTAACAGGAATGAGCAGTTCTTC.

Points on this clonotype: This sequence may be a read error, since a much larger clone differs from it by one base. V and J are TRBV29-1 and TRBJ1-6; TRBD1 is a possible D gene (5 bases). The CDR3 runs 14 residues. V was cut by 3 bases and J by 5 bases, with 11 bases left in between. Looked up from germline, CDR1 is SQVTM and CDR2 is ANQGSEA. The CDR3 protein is CSVDDGADNSPLHF. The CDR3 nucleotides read TGCAGCGTTGATGACGGGGCAGATAATTCACCCCTCCACTTT.

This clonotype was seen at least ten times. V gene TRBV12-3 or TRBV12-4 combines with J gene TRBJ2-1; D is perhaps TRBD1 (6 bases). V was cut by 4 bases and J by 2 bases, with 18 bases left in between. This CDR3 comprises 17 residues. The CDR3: CASSSNRGKGTYNEQFF. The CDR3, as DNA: TGTGCCAGCAGTTCCAATAGGGGGAAAGGGACCTACAATGAGCAGTTCTTC.

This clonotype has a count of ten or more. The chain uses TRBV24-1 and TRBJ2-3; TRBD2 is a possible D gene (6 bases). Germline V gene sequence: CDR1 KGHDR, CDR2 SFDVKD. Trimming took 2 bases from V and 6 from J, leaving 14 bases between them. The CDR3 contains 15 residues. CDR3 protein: CATSDSLTSSDTQYF. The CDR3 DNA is TGTGCCACCAGTGATTCCCTTACTAGCTCGGATACGCAGTATTTT.

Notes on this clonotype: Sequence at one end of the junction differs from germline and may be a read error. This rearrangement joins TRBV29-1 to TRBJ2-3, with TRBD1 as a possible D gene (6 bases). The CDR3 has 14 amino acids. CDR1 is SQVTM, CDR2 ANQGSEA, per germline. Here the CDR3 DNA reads TGCAGTGTTGAAGGTGGCAGGGGAGCATATACGCAGTATTTT. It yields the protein CSVEGGRGAYTQYF.

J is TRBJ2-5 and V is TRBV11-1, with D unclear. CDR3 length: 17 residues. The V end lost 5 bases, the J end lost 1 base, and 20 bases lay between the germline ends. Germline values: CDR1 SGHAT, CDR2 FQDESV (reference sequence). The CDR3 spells CASSPRLVTAIQETQYF. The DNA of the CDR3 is TGTGCCAGCAGCCCACGGCTCGTAACAGCGATCCAAGAGACCCAGTACTTC.

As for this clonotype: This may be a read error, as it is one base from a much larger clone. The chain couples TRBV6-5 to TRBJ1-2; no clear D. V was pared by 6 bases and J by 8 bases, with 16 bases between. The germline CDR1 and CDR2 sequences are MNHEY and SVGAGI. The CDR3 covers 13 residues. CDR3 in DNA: TGTGCCAGCAGCTTCACCCGGCCGTGGGGCTACACCTTC. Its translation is CASSFTRPWGYTF.

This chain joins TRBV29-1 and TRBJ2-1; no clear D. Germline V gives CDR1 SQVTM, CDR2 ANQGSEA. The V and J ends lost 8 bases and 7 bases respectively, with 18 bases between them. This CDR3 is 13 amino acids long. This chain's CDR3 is CSIAEPTRNEQFF. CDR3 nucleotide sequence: TGCAGCATCGCAGAACCAACACGGAATGAGCAGTTCTTC.

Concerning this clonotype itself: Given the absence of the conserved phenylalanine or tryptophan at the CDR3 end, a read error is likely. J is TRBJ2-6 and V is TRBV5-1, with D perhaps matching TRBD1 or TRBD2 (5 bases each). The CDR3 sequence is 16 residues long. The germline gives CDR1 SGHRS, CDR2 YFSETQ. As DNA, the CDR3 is TGCGCCAGCAGCTTGGGGGACGGGGCTGGGGCCAACTTCCTGACTTCC. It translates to CASSLGDGAGANFLTS.

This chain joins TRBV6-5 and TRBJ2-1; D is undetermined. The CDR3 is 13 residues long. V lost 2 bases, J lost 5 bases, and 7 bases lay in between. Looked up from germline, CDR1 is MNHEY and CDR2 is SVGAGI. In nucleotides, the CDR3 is TGTGCCAGCAGTTACCTGTCAGACAATGAGCAGTTCTTC. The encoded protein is CASSYLSDNEQFF.

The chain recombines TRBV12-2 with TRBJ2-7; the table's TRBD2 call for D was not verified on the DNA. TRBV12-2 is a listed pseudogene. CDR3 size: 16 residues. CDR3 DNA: TGTGTAAGTCGCTTAGGAGGGACTAGCGGTCCGTACGAGCAGTACTTC. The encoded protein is CVSRLGGTSGPYEQYF.

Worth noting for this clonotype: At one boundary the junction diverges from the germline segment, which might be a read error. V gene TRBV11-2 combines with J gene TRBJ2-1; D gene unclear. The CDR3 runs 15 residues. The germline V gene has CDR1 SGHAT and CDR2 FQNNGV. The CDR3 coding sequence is TGTGCCAGTAGCTCTACGGGTAATTTAGGCAATAAGCAGTTCTTC. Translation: CASSSTGNLGNKQFF.

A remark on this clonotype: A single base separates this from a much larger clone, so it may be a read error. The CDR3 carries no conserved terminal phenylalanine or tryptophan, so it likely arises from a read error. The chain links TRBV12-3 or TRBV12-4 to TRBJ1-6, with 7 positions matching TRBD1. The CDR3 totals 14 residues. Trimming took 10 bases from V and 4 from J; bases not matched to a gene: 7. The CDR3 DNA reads TGTGCCACCAAGTCACAGGGGTATAATTCACCCCTCCACTGT. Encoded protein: CATKSQGYNSPLHC.

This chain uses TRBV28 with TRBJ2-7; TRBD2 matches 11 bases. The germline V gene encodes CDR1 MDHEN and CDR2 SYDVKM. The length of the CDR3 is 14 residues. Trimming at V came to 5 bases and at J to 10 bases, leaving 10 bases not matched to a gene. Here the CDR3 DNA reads TGTGCCAGCAGTCCCTATAATAGCGGGAGGGCCCAGTACTTC. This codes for CASSPYNSGRAQYF.

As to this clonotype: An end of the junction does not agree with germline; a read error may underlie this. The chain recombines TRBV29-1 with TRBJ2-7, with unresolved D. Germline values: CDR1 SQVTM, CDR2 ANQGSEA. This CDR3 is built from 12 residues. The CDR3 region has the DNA TGCAGAGTTAAGGCTAATTCCTACGGGCAGTACTTC. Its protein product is CRVKANSYGQYF.

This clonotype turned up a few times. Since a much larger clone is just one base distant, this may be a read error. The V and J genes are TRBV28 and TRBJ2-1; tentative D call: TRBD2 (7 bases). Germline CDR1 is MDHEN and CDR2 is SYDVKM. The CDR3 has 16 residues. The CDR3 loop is CASSPLGGGGYSEQFF. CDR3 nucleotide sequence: TGTGCCAGCAGTCCTTTGGGAGGCGGGGGCTACAGTGAGCAGTTCTTC.

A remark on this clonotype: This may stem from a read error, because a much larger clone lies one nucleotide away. Here the CDR3 reads CANSPDSISYEQYF. DNA for the CDR3: TGTGCCAACAGCCCGGACAGCATCTCCTACGAGCAGTACTTC. The chain uses TRBV14 and TRBJ2-7, with D perhaps TRBD1 (6 bases). Germline V gives CDR1 SGHDN, CDR2 FVKESK. This CDR3 spans 14 amino acids. The full variable domain, rest sourced from reference TRBV14 and TRBJ2-7, is EAGVTQFPSHSVIEKGQTVTLRCDPISGHDNLYWYRRVMGKEIKFLLHFVKESKQDESGMPNNRFLAERTGGTYSTLKVQPAELEDSGVYFCANSPDSISYEQYFGPGTRLTVT.

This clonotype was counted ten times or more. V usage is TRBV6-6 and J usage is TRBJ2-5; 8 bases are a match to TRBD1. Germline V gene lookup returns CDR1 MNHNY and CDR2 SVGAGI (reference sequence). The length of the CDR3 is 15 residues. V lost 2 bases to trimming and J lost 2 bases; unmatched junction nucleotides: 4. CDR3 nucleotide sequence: TGTGCCAGCAGTTACGGGAACAGGGGGCAAGAGACCCAGTACTTC. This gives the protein CASSYGNRGQETQYF.